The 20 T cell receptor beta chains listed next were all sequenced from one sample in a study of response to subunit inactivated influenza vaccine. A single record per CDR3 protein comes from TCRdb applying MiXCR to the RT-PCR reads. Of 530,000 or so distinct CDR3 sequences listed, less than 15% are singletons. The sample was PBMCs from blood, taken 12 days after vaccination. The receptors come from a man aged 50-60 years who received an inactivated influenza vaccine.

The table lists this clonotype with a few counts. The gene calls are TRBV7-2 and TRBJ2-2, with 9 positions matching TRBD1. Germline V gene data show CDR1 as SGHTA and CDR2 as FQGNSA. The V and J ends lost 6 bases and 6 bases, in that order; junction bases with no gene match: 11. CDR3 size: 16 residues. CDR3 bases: TGTGCCAGCAGTTGGGGACAGGGTGTGTTGGCCGGGGAGCTGTTTTTT. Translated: CASSWGQGVLAGELFF.

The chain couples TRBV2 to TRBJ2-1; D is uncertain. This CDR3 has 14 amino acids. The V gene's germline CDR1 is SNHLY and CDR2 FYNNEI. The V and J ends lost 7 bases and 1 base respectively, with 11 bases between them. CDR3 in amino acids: CASNPHGSYNEQFF. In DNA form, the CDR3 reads TGTGCCAGCAACCCTCATGGGTCCTACAATGAGCAGTTCTTC.

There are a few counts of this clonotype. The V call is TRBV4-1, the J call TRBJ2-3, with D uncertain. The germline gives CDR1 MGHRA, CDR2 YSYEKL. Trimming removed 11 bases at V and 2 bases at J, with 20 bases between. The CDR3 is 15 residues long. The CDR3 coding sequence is TGCGCCGCCCCCATACGTGCGGTGCCCACAGATACGCAGTATTTT. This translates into CAAPIRAVPTDTQYF.

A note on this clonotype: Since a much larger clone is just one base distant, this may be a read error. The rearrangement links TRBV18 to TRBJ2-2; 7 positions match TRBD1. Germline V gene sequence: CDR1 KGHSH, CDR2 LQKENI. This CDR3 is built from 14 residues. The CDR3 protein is CASSQTGATGELSF. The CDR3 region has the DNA TGTGCCAGCTCACAAACAGGGGCAACCGGGGAGCTGTCTTTT.

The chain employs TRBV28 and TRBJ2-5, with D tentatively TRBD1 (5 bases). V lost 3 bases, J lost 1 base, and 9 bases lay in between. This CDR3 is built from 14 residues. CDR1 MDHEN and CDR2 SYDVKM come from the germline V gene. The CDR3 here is CASSFVGPQETQYF. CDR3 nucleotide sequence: TGTGCCAGCAGTTTTGTGGGGCCCCAAGAGACCCAGTACTTC.

The CDR3 nucleotides are TGTGCCAGCAGTCTAAATTTGAACACTGAAGCTTTCTTT. This translates into CASSLNLNTEAFF. The chain joins TRBV6-1 to TRBJ1-1; no clear D. Per germline, CDR1 MNHNS and CDR2 SASEGT. Between the trimmed V and J ends, which lost 5 bases and 0 bases, there was a span of 7 bases. The CDR3 spans 13 residues.

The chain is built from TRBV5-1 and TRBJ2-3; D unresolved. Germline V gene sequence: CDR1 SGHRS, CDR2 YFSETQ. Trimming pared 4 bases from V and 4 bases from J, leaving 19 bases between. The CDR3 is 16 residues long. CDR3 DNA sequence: TGCGCCAGCAGCCGGGCTGTTAGCAAAAAGGCAGATACGCAGTATTTT. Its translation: CASSRAVSKKADTQYF.

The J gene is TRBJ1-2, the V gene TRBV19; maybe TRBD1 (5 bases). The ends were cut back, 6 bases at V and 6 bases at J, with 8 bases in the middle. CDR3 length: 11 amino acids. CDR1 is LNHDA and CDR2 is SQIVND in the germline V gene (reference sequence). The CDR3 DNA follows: TGTGCCAGTAGAGCAGGGAATGGCTACACCTTC. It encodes CASRAGNGYTF.

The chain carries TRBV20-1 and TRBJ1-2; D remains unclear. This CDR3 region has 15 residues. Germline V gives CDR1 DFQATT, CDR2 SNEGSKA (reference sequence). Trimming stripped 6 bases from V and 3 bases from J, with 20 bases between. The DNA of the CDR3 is TGCAGTGCCAGTGGAGACCCTAATTTTGACTATGGCTACACCTTC. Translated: CSASGDPNFDYGYTF.

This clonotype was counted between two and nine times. The chain's CDR3 is CASSPEGPSEQFF. CDR3 sequence (DNA): TGTGCCAGCAGTCCCGAGGGGCCGTCTGAGCAGTTCTTC. V usage is TRBV12-3 or TRBV12-4 and J usage is TRBJ2-1; tentatively, D is TRBD1 or TRBD2 (5 bases each). The CDR3 extends over 13 amino acids. Trimming shortened V by 5 bases and J by 9 bases, and 14 bases separated the two germline ends.

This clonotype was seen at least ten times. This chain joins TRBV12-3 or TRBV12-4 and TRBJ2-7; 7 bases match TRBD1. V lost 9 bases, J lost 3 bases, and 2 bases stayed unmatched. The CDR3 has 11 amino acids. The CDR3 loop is CASRTGYEQYF. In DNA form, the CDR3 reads TGTGCCAGTAGGACAGGCTACGAGCAGTACTTC.

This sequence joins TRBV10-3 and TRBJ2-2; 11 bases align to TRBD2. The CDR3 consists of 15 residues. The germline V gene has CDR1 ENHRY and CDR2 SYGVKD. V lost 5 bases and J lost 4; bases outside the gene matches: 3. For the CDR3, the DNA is TGTGCCATCAGTCAAACTAGCGGGGGCACCGGGGAGCTGTTTTTT. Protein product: CAISQTSGGTGELFF.

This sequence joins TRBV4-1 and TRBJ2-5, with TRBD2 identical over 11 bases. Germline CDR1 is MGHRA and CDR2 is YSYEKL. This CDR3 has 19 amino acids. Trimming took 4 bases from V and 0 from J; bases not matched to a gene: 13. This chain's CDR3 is CASSRYFPLLAGDQETQYF. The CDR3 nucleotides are TGCGCCAGCAGCCGATATTTCCCGCTACTAGCGGGGGACCAAGAGACCCAGTACTTC.

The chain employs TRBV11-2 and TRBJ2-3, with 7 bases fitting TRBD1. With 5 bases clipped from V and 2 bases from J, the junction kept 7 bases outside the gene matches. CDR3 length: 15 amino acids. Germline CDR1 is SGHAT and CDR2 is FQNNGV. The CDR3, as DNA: TGTGCCAGCAGCCCAGGACAGGCGTCCACAGATACGCAGTATTTT. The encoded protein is CASSPGQASTDTQYF.

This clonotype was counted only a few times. The CDR3 reads CASSLERTVKAFF. The DNA of the CDR3 is TGCGCCAGCAGCTTAGAGCGAACAGTGAAAGCTTTCTTT. V gene TRBV5-1 combines with J gene TRBJ1-1; no clear D gene. Looked up from germline, CDR1 is SGHRS and CDR2 is YFSETQ. The V end was cut by 2 bases, the J end by 9 bases, with 14 bases between. This CDR3 region has 13 residues.

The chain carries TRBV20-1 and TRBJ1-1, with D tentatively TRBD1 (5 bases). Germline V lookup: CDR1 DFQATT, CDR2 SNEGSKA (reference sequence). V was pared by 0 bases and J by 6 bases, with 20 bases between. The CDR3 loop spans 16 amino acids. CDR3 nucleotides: TGCAGTGCTAGAGACTTGCGTGCCCCCAGGGTATCTGAAGCTTTCTTT. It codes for CSARDLRAPRVSEAFF.

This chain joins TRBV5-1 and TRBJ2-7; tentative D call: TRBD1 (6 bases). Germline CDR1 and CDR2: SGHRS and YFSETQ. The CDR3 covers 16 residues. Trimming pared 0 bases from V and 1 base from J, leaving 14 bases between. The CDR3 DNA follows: TGCGCCAGCAGCTTGGATGGGGGCCTAGGATCCTACGAGCAGTACTTC. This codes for CASSLDGGLGSYEQYF.

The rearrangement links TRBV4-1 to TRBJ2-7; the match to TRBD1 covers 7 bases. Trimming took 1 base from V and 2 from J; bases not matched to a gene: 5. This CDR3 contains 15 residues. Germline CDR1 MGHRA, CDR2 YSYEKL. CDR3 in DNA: TGCGCCAGCAGCCAAGTCCCGGGACAGACCTACGAGCAGTACTTC. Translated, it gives CASSQVPGQTYEQYF.

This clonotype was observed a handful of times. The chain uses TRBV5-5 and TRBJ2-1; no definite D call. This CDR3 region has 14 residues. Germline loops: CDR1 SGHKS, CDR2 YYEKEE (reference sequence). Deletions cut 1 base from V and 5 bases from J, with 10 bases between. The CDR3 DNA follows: TGTGCCAGCAGCTTGTTTGGCCAGGACAATGAGCAGTTCTTC. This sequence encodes CASSLFGQDNEQFF.

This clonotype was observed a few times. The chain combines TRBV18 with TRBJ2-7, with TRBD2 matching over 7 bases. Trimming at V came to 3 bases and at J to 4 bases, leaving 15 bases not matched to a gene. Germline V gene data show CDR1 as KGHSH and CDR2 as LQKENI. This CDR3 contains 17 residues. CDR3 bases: TGTGCCAGCTCACCGGGGAACCTAGCCGGGAGGAAGTACGAGCAGTACTTC. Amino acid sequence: CASSPGNLAGRKYEQYF.